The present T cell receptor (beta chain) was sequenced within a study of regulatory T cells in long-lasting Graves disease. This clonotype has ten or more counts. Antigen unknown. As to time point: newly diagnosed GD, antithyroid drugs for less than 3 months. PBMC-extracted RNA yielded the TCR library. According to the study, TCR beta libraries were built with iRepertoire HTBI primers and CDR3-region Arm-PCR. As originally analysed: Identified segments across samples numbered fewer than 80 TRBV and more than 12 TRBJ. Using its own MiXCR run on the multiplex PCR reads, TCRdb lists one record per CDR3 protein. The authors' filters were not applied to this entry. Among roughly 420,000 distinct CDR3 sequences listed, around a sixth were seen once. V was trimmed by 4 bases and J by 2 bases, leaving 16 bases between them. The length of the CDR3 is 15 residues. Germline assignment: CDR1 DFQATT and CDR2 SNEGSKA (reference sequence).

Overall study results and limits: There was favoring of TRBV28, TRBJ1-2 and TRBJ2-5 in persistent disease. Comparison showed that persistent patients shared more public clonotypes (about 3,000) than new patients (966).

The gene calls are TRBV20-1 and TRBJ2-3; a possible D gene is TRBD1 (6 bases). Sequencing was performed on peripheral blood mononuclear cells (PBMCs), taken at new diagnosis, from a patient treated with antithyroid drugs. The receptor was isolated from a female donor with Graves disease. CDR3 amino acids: CSATKGGGTTDTQYF. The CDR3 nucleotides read TGCAGTGCTACCAAAGGGGGTGGGACCACAGATACGCAGTATTTT.